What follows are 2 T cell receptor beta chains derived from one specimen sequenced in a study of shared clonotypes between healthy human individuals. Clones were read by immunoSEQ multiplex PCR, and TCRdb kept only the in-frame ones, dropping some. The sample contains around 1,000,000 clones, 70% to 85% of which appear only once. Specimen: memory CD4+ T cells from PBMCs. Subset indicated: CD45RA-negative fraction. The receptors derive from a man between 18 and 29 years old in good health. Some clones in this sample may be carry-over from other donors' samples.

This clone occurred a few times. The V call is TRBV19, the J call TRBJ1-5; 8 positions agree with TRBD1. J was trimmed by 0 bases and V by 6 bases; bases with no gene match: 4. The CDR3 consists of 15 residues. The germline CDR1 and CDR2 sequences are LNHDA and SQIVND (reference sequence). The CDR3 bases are TGTGCCAGTAGCGGACAGGGCCTTAGCAATCAGCCCCAGCATTTT. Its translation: CASSGQGLSNQPQHF.

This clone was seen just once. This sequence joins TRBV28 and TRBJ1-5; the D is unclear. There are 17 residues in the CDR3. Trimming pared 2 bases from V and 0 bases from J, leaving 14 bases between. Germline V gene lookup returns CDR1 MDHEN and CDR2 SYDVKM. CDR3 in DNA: TGTGCCAGCAGTTTAAGTGCCGGAGTCCTTAGCAATCAGCCCCAGCATTTT. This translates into CASSLSAGVLSNQPQHF.